Reported below is one T cell receptor beta chain. This specimen belongs to a study of blood T cell repertoires in COVID-19. Per the authors' pipeline: Counts of nucleated cells, estimated from reference gene primer amplification, were obtained. Assay: immunoSEQ multiplex PCR; the TCRdb copy retains only in-frame clones and omits some. V and J calls and clone size come straight from that table; D and trimming were deduced from the DNA. This sample has approximately 70,000 clones, with 80% to 90% found just once. The sequence came from a woman between 45 and 60 years old with acute or convalescent COVID-19. Sequencing was done on a sample of peripheral blood.

In DNA, the CDR3 is TGTGCCAGCAGTGAAGGGGCAGTGTCAACTAATGAAAAACTGTTTTTT. Its protein product is CASSEGAVSTNEKLFF. This sequence joins TRBV2 and TRBJ1-4; D is unclear. Germline V lookup: CDR1 SNHLY, CDR2 FYNNEI. V dropped 1 base and J dropped 0 bases, with 9 bases sitting between them. The CDR3 runs to 16 residues.